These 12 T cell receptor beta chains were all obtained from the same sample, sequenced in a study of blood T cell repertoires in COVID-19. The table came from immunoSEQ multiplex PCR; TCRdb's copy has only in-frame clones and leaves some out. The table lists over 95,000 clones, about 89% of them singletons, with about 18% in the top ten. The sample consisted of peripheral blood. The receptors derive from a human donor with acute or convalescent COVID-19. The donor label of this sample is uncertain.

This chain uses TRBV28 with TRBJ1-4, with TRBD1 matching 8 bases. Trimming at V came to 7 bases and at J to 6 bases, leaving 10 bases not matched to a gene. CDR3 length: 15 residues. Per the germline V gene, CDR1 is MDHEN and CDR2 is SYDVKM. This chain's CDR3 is CASNTQGALDEKLFF. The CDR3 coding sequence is TGTGCCAGCAACACGCAGGGGGCTTTGGATGAAAAACTGTTTTTT.

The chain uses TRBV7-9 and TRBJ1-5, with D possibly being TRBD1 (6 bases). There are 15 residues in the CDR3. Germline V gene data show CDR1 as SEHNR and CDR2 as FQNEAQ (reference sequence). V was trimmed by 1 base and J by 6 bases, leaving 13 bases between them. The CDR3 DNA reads TGTGCCAGCAGCTTAGGAGGGGGTGCAGGTCAGCCCCAGCATTTT. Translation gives CASSLGGGAGQPQHF.

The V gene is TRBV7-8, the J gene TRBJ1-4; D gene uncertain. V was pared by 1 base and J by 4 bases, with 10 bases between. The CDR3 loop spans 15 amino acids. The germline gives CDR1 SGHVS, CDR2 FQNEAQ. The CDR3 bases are TGTGCCAGCAGCTTAGGCACGGGAGATAATGAAAAACTGTTTTTT. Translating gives CASSLGTGDNEKLFF.

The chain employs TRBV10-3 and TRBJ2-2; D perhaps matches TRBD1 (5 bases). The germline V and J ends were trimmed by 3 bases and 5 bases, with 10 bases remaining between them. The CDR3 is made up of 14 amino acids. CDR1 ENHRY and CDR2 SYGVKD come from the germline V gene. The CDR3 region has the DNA TGTGCCATCAGTGAAGGGGTGGGGACCGGGGAGCTGTTTTTT. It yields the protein CAISEGVGTGELFF.

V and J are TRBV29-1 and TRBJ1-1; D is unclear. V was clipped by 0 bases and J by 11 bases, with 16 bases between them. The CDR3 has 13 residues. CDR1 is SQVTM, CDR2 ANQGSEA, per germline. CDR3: CSVEDRGTWVAFF. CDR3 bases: TGCAGCGTTGAAGATCGGGGAACTTGGGTCGCTTTCTTT. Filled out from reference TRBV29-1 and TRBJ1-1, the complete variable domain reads SAVISQKPSRDICQRGTSLTIQCQVDSQVTMMFWYRQQPGQSLTLIATANQGSEATYESGFVIDKFPISRPNLTFSTLTVSNMSPEDSSIYLCSVEDRGTWVAFFGQGTRLTVV.

Written as DNA, the CDR3 is TGTGCCTGGAGTGTTAGCGGCGAGGAGCAGTTCTTC. Encoded protein: CAWSVSGEEQFF. V and J are TRBV30 and TRBJ2-1; TRBD2 might be the D (6 bases). The CDR3 loop spans 12 amino acids. Germline CDR1 and CDR2: GTSNPN and SVGIG (reference sequence). V was clipped by 0 bases and J by 10 bases, with 10 bases between them. Supplemented by reference TRBV30 and TRBJ2-1, the full variable domain reads SQTIHQWPATLVQPVGSPLSLECTVEGTSNPNLYWYRQAAGRGLQLLFYSVGIGQISSEVPQNLSASRPQDRQFILSSKKLLLSDSGFYLCAWSVSGEEQFFGPGTRLTVL.

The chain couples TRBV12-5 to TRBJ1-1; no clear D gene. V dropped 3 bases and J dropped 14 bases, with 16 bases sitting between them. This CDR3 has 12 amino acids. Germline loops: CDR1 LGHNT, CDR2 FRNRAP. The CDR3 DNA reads TGTGCTAGTGGTTTTTCGAGGAGAGCGTCGTTCTTT. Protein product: CASGFSRRASFF.

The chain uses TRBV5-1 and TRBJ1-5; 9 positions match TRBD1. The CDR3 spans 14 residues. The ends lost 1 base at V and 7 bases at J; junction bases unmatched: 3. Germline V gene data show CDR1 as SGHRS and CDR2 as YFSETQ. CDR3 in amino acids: CASSLSTGGQPQHF. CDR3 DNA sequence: TGCGCCAGCAGCTTGTCTACAGGGGGCCAGCCCCAGCATTTT.

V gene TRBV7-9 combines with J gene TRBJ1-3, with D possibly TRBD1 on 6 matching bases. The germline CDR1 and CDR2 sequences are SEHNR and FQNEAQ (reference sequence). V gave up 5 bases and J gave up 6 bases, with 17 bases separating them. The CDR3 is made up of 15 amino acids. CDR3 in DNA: TGTGCCAGCAGCCCCAGAACCGGACAGTCAAACACCATATATTTT. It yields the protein CASSPRTGQSNTIYF.

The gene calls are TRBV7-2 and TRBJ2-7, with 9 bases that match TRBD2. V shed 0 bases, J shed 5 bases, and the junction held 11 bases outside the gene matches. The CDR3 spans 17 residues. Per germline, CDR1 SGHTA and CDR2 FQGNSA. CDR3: CASSLARSASGINEQYF. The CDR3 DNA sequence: TGTGCCAGCAGCTTAGCACGGTCTGCTAGCGGGATTAACGAGCAGTACTTC.

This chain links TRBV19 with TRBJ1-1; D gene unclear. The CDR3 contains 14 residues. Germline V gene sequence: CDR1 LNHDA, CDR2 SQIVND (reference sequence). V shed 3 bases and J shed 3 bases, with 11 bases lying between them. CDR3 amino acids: CASSIGAEHTEAFF. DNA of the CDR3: TGTGCCAGTAGTATCGGCGCGGAGCACACTGAAGCTTTCTTT.

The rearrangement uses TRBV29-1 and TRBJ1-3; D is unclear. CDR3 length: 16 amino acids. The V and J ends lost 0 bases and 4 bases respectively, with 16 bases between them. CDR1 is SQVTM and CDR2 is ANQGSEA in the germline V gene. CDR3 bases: TGCAGCGTTGAAGATCACTACAAAAAGCACGGAAACACCATATATTTT. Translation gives CSVEDHYKKHGNTIYF.